The 2 T cell receptor beta chains presented below share a single source sample, sequenced in a study of control samples from healthy donors and cancer patients. This table comes from immunoSEQ multiplex PCR, and its TCRdb copy is limited to in-frame clones, with some not included. The top ten clones hold 9.5% of a sample with 65,000 to 85,000 clones, approximately 88% of them seen once. The specimen sequenced was PBMCs. The receptor source for this set is a woman aged 50 to 60 with colorectal cancer.

V usage is TRBV10-3 and J usage is TRBJ2-7; D ambiguous. The CDR3 is 14 residues long. Germline V gene sequence: CDR1 ENHRY, CDR2 SYGVKD. V lost 0 bases and J lost 7, with 13 bases in between. In DNA form, the CDR3 reads TGTGCCATCAGTGAGTCGGGCAGAGCCTCGGAGCAGTACGTC. Translating it yields CAISESGRASEQYV.

The chain recombines TRBV6-2 or TRBV6-3 with TRBJ1-1, with 7 positions matching TRBD1. After removal of 5 bases from V and 5 bases from J, the junction contained 8 bases not matched to a gene. Germline loops: CDR1 MNHEY, CDR2 SVGEGT. The CDR3 spans 14 residues. The CDR3 nucleotides read TGTGCCAGCAGTCCCCGACAGGGATGGACTGAAGCTTTCTTT. Amino acids: CASSPRQGWTEAFF.